This TCR beta chain was captured by sequencing in a study of blood T cell repertoires in COVID-19. Study-level background: T cells, B-cell-depleted T cells, or PBMCs supplied cDNA or gDNA.

This CDR3 is 16 amino acids long. With 2 bases removed from V and 0 bases from J, the gap between germline ends came to 14 bases. CDR1 and CDR2 from the germline V gene are KGHSH and LQKENI. The protocol was immunoSEQ multiplex PCR, while the TCRdb copy is restricted to in-frame clones and leaves out a portion. This table holds roughly 230,000 clones, around nine tenths found once. Seattle patient enrollment occurred during active infection, with longitudinal follow-up thereafter. This TCR was recovered from a man aged 25-45 years with COVID-19, enrolled during active disease. The chain combines TRBV18 with TRBJ2-7; D is possibly TRBD2 (5 bases). Sequenced: peripheral blood. The CDR3 reads CASSPNGVNPSYEQYF. The CDR3, as DNA: TGTGCCAGCTCACCAAACGGGGTAAATCCCTCCTACGAGCAGTACTTC.